These 4 T cell receptor beta chains share one sample of origin, sequenced in a study of cytomegalovirus exposure and HLA in healthy donors. The PCR made use of 60 Vbeta and 13 Jbeta primers. TCRdb's table, derived via immunoSEQ multiplex PCR, lists solely in-frame clones and lacks some. The sample records approximately 140,000 clones, 65% to 80% being singletons. Sequenced sample: PBMCs. The receptors here all came from a man between 35 and 55 years old in good health and CMV-seropositive.

Comments on this clone: At one of its ends the junction is not consistent with the germline gene, which may arise from a read error. The gene calls are TRBV11-1 and TRBJ2-6; a weak D match, TRBD1 (6 bases). This CDR3 is 17 amino acids long. Germline values: CDR1 SGHAT, CDR2 FQDESV (reference sequence). CDR3 region: CANSSRGGRSGANVLTF. CDR3 DNA sequence: TGTGCCAACAGCTCTAGAGGGGGACGCTCTGGGGCCAACGTCCTGACTTTC.

The chain has TRBV7-9 and TRBJ2-5; 11 bases are shared with TRBD1. Germline assignment: CDR1 SEHNR and CDR2 FQNEAQ (reference sequence). The CDR3 is 17 amino acids. The ends lost 4 bases at V and 1 base at J; junction bases unmatched: 8. The CDR3 DNA sequence: TGTGCCAGCAGCTCAAAATGGACAGGGGGCTTCCAAGAGACCCAGTACTTC. Translating gives CASSSKWTGGFQETQYF. Together with reference TRBV7-9 and TRBJ2-5, the CDR3 gives the full variable domain: DTGVSQNPRHKITKRGQNVTFRCDPISEHNRLYWYRQTLGQGPEFLTYFQNEAQLEKSRLLSDRFSAERPKGSFSTLEIQRTEQGDSAMYLCASSSKWTGGFQETQYFGPGTRLLVL.

The chain combines TRBV7-8 with TRBJ2-7; 8 bases align to TRBD2. CDR3 size: 14 residues. CDR1 is SGHVS and CDR2 is FQNEAQ in the germline V gene. V was pared by 4 bases and J by 7 bases, with 9 bases of the junction left unmatched. The CDR3 protein is CASSSKGLGGEQYF. CDR3 DNA: TGTGCCAGCAGCTCAAAGGGACTAGGGGGGGAGCAGTACTTC.

This clone came up a few times. The chain combines TRBV18 with TRBJ2-7; D perhaps matches TRBD2 (6 bases). CDR1 KGHSH and CDR2 LQKENI come from the germline V gene. The length of the CDR3 is 18 residues. V lost 2 bases and J 7 bases, leaving 27 bases between the germline ends. Here the CDR3 reads CASSPSLRAGGSSGEQYF. The CDR3 DNA sequence: TGTGCCAGCTCACCATCTTTGAGGGCAGGAGGGAGTTCGGGGGAGCAGTACTTC.